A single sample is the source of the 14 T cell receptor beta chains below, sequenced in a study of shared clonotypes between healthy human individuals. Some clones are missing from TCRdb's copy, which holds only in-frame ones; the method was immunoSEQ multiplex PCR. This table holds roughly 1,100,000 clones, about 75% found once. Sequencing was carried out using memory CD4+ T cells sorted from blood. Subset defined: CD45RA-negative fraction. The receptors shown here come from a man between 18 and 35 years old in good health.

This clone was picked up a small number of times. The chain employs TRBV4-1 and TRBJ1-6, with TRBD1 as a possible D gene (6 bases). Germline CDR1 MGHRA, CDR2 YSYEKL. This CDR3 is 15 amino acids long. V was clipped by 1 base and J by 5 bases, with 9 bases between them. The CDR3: CASSQGTANNSPLHF. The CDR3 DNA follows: TGCGCCAGCAGCCAAGGGACAGCTAATAATTCACCCCTCCACTTT.

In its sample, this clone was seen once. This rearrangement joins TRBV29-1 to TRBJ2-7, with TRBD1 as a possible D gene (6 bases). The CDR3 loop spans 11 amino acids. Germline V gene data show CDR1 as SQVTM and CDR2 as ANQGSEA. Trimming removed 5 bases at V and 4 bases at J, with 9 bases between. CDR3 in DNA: TGCAGCGTTTACGGACAGTACGAGCAGTACTTC. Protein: CSVYGQYEQYF.

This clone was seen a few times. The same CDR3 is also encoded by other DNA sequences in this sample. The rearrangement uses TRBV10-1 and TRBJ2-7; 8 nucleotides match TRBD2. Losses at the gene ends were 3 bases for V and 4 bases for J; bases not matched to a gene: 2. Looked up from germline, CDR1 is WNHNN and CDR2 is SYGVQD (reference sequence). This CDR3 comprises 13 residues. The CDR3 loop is CASSDGGRYEQYF. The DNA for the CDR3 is TGCGCCAGCAGTGACGGCGGGAGGTACGAGCAGTACTTC.

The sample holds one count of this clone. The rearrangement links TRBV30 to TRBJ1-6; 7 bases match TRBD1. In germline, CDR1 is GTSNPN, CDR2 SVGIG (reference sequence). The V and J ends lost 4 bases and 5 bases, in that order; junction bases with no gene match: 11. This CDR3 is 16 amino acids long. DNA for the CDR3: TGTGCCTGGACCCGGGGGATCGGGACAGATAATTCACCCCTCCACTTT. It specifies CAWTRGIGTDNSPLHF.

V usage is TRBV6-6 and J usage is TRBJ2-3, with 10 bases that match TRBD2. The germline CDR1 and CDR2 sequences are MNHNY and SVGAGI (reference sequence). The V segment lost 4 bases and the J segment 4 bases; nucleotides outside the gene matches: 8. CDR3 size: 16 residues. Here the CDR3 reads CASSWGSGGAADTQYF. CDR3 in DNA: TGTGCCAGCAGTTGGGGCAGCGGGGGGGCTGCAGATACGCAGTATTTT.

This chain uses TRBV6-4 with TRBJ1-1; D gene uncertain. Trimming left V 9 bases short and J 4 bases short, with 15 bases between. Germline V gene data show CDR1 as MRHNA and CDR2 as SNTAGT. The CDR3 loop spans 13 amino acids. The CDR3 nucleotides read TGTGCCAGTCCTTCGATGGGTGGCACTGAAGCTTTCTTT. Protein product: CASPSMGGTEAFF.

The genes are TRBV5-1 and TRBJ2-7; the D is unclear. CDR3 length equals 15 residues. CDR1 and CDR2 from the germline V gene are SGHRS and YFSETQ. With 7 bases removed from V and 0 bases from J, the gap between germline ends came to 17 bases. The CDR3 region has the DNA TGCGCCAGCGCGCCGGGCCAGACGAGCTCCTACGAGCAGTACTTC. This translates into CASAPGQTSSYEQYF.

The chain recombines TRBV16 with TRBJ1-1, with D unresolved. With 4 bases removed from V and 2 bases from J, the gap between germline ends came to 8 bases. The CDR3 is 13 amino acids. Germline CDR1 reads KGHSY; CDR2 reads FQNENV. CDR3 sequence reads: CASSLQTNTEAFF. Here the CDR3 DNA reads TGTGCCAGCAGCCTTCAGACCAACACTGAAGCTTTCTTT.

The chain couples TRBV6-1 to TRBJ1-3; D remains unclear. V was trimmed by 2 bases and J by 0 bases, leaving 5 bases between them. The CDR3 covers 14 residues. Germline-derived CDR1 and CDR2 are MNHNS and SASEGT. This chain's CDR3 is CASSERYSGNTIYF. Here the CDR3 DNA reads TGTGCCAGCAGTGAACGCTACTCTGGAAACACCATATATTTT.

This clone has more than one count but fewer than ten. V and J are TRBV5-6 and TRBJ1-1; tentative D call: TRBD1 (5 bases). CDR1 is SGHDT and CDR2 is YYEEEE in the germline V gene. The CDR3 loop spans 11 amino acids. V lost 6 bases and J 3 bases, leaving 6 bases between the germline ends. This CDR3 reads CASMGDTEAFF. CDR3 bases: TGTGCCAGCATGGGGGACACTGAAGCTTTCTTT.

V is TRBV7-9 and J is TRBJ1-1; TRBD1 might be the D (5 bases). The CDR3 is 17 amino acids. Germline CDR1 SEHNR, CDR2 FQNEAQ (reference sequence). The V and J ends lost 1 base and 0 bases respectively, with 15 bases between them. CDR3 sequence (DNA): TGTGCCAGCAGCTTAGGGCGCTTGGCAGGGCTGAACACTGAAGCTTTCTTT. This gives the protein CASSLGRLAGLNTEAFF.

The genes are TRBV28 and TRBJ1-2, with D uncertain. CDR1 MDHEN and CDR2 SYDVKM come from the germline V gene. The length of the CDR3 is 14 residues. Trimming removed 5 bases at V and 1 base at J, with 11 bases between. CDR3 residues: CASSPESRNYGYTF. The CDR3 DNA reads TGTGCCAGCAGTCCAGAAAGTCGTAACTATGGCTACACCTTC.

CDR3 bases: TGTGCCAGCATTTCCGGGACAGGGGTTCACGAGCAGTACTTC. It yields the protein CASISGTGVHEQYF. The genes are TRBV21-1 and TRBJ2-7; the table assigns TRBD1, which was not confirmed against the DNA. TRBV21-1 represents a pseudogene. The CDR3 is made up of 14 amino acids.

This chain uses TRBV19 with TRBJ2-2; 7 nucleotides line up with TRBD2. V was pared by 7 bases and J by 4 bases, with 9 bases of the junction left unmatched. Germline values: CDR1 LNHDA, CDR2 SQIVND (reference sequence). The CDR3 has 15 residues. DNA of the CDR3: TGTGCCAGTACCTACTTCGGGGAGGGCACCGGGGAGCTGTTTTTT. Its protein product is CASTYFGEGTGELFF.